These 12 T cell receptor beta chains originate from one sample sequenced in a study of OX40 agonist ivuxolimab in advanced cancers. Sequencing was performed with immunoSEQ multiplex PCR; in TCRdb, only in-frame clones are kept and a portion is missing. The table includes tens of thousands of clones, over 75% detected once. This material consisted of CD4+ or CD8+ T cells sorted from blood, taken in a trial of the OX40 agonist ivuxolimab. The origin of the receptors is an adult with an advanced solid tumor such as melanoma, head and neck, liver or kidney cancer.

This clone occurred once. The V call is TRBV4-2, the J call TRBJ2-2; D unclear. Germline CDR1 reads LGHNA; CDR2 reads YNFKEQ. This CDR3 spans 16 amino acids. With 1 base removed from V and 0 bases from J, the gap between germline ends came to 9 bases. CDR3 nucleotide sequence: TGTGCCAGCAGCCAAGGGGGATGGACGAACACCGGGGAGCTGTTTTTT. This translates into CASSQGGWTNTGELFF.

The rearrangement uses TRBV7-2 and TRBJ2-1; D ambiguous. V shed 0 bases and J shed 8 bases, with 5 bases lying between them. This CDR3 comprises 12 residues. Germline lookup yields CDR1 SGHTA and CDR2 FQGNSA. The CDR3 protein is CASSLAVDEQFF. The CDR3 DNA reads TGTGCCAGCAGCTTAGCGGTGGATGAGCAGTTCTTC.

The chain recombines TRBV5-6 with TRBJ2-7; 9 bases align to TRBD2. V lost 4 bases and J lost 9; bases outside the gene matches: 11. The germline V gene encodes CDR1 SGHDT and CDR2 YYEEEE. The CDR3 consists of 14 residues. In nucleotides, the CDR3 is TGTGCCAGCAGCCTTCGGGCGGGGGGGCCCTTGCAGTACTTC. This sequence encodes CASSLRAGGPLQYF. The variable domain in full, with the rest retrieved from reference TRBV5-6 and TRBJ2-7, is DAGVTQSPTHLIKTRGQQVTLRCSPKSGHDTVSWYQQALGQGPQFIFQYYEEEERQRGNFPDRFSGHQFPNYSSELNVNALLLGDSALYLCASSLRAGGPLQYFGPGTRLTVT.

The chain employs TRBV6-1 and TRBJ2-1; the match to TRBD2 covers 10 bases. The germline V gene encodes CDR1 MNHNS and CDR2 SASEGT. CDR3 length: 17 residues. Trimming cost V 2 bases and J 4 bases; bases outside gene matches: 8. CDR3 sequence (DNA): TGTGCCAGCAGTGAATTCGCCGGGACTAGCGCATACAATGAGCAGTTCTTC. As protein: CASSEFAGTSAYNEQFF.

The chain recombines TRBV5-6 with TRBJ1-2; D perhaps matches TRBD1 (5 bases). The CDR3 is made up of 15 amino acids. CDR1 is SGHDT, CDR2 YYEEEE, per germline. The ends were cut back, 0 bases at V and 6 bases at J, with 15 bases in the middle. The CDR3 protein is CASSLVAGRGDGYTF. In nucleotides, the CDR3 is TGTGCCAGCAGCTTGGTGGCAGGGCGTGGGGATGGCTACACCTTC.

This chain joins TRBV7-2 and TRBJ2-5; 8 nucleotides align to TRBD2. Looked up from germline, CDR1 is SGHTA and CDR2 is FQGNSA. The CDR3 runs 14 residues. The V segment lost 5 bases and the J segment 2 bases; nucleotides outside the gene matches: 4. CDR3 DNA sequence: TGTGCCAGCAGCCCCGGGAGGGCTCAAGAGACCCAGTACTTC. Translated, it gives CASSPGRAQETQYF.

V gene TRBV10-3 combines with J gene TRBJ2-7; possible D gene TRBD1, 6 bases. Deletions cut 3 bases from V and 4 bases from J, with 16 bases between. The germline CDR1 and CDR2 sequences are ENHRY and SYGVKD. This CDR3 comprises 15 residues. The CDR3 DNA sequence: TGTGCCATCAGTGACGGACAGTCTGCCAGGTACGAGCAGTACTTC. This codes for CAISDGQSARYEQYF.

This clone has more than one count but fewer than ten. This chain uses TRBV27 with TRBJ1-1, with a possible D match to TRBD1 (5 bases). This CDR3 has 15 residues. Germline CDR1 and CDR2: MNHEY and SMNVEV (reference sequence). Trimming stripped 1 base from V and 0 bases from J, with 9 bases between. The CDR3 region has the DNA TGTGCCAGCAGTTTATTCGGGGGGATGAACACTGAAGCTTTCTTT. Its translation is CASSLFGGMNTEAFF.

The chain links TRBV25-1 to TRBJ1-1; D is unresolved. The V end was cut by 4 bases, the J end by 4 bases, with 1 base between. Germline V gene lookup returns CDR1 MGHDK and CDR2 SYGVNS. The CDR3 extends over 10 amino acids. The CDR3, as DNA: TGTGCCAGCAGTGCCACTGAAGCTTTCTTT. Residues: CASSATEAFF.

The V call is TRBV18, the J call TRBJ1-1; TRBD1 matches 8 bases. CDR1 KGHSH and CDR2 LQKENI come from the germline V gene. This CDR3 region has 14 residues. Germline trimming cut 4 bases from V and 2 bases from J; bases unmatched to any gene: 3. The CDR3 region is CASSRGQGNTEAFF. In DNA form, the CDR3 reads TGTGCCAGCTCACGCGGACAGGGCAACACTGAAGCTTTCTTT.

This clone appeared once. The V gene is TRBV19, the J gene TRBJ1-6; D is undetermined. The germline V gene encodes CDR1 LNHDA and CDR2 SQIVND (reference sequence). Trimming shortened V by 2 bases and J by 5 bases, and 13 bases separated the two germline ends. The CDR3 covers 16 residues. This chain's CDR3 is CASSISRSWNNSPLHF. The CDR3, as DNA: TGTGCCAGTAGTATATCCCGCAGCTGGAATAATTCACCCCTCCACTTT.

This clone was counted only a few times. In DNA form, the CDR3 reads TGTGCCAGCAGCGCGGGGACTAGCGGGAGAGGGAACGAGCAGTACTTC. It codes for CASSAGTSGRGNEQYF. J is TRBJ2-7 and V is TRBV9; 14 bases are a match to TRBD2. The CDR3 extends over 16 amino acids. Germline V gene data show CDR1 as SGDLS and CDR2 as YYNGEE. Trimming at V came to 3 bases and at J to 5 bases, leaving 7 bases not matched to a gene.